Described below is a single TCR beta chain sequence and its context. The data were obtained in a study of blood T cell repertoires in COVID-19. The wider study: Samples of COVID-19 (acute and convalescent) were obtained from the United States, Italy and Spain.

Participant reports of clinical history set cohort assignment. In the original processing: The authors estimated nucleated cell counts from reference gene primer amplification. This table comes from immunoSEQ multiplex PCR, and its TCRdb copy is limited to in-frame clones, with some not included. That table furnishes V, J and clone size, whereas the DNA furnished D and trimming. Here the sample spans just over 150,000 clones, approximately 88% being singletons. Trimming took off 3 bases at V and 1 base at J, with 3 bases between the two ends. Germline V gene lookup returns CDR1 DFQATT and CDR2 SNEGSKA (reference sequence). The CDR3 totals 11 residues.

Input material: PBMCs or T cells enriched from blood (not recorded which). This clonotype was obtained from a woman aged 45-59 years who had recovered from COVID-19. The V and J genes are TRBV20-1 and TRBJ2-5; no clear D. CDR3 amino acids: CSASGQETQYF. As DNA, the CDR3 is TGCAGTGCTAGCGGCCAAGAGACCCAGTACTTC.